This T cell receptor (beta chain) was captured by sequencing in a study of OX40 agonist ivuxolimab in advanced cancers. Study-wide results and limits: What antigens the expanded peripheral T cells recognized was never established. Among the lowest levels of clonal expansion were found in partial responders at 0.1-3.0 mg/kg.

Assay used: immunoSEQ multiplex PCR; TCRdb lists only in-frame clones, some missing. The sample lists approximately 74,000 clones; 80% to 95% were seen once. On this clone itself: Its target is not known.

The clonotype comes from an adult with an advanced solid tumor such as melanoma, head and neck, liver or kidney cancer. The sample was CD4+ or CD8+ T cells sorted from blood, taken in a trial of the OX40 agonist ivuxolimab.

For the CDR3, the DNA is TGTGCCAGCAGCCAAGTGCCAAACACAGATACGCAGTATTTT. Encoded protein: CASSQVPNTDTQYF. The rearrangement uses TRBV4-2 and TRBJ2-3, with unresolved D. CDR1 LGHNA and CDR2 YNFKEQ come from the germline V gene. CDR3 length: 14 amino acids. Trimming took off 1 base at V and 2 bases at J, with 7 bases between the two ends.